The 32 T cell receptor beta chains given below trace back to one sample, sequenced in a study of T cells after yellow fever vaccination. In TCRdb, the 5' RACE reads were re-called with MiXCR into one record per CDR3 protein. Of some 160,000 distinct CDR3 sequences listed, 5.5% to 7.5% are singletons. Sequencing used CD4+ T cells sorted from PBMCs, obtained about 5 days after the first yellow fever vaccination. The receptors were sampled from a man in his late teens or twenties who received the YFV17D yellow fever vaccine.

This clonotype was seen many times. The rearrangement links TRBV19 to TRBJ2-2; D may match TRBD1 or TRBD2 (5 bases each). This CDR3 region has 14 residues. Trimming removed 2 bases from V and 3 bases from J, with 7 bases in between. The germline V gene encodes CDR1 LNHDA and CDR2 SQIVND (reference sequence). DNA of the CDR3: TGTGCCAGTAGTATATGGGGGTACACCGGGGAGCTGTTTTTT. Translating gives CASSIWGYTGELFF.

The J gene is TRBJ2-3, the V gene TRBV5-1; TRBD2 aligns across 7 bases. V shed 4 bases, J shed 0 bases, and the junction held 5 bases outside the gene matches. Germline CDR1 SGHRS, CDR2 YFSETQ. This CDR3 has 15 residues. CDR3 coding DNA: TGCGCCAGCAGCGACGGGGGGAGTAGCACAGATACGCAGTATTTT. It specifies CASSDGGSSTDTQYF.

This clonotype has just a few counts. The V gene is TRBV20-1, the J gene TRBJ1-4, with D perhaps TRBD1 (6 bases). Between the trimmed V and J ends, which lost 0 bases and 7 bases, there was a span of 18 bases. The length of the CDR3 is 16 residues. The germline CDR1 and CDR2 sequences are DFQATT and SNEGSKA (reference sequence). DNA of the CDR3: TGCAGTGCTAGAGATGGACAGCGCCCCGACGGTGAAAAACTGTTTTTT. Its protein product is CSARDGQRPDGEKLFF.

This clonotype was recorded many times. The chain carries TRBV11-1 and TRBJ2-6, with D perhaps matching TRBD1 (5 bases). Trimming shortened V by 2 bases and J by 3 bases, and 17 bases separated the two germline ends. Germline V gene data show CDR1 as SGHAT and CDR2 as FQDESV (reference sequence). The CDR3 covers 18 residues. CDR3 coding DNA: TGTGCCAGCAGCTTAAGGGCAGGCAGGGTGAGTGGGGCCAACGTCCTGACTTTC. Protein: CASSLRAGRVSGANVLTF.

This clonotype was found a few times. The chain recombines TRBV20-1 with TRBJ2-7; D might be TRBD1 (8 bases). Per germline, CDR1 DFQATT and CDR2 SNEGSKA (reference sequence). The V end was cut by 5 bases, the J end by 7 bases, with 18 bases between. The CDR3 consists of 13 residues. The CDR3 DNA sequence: TGCAGTGCTGCGACAGGGGCCGGGGGGGAGCAGTACTTC. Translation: CSAATGAGGEQYF.

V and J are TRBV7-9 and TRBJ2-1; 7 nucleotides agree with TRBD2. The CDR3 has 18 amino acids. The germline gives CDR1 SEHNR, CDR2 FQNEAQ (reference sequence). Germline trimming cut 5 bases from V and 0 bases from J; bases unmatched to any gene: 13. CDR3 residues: CASSPPPRTSSSYNEQFF. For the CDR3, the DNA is TGTGCCAGCAGCCCCCCACCGCGGACTAGTTCCTCCTACAATGAGCAGTTCTTC.

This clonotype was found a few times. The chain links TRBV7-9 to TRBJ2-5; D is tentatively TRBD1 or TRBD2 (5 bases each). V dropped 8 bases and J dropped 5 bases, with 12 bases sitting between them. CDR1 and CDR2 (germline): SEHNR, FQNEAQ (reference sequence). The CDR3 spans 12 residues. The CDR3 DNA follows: TGTGCCAGCGGCCGGGACCTCGAGACCCAGTACTTC. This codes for CASGRDLETQYF.

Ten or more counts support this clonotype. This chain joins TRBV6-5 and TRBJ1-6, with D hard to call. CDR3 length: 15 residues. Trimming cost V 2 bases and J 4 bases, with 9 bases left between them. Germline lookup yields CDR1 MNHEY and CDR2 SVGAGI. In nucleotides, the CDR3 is TGTGCCAGCAGTTACAAGATACCTTATAATTCACCCCTCCACTTT. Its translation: CASSYKIPYNSPLHF.

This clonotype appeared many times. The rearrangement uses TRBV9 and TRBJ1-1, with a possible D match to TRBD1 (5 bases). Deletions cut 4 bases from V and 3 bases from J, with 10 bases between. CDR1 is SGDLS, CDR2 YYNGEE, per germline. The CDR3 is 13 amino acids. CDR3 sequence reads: CASSPRGDTEAFF. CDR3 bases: TGTGCCAGCAGCCCCCGGGGGGACACTGAAGCTTTCTTT.

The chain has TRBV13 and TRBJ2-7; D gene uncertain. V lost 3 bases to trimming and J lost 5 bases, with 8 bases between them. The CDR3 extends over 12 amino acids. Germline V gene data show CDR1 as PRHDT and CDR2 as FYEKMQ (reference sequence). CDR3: CASSFKGHEQYF. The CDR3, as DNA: TGTGCCAGCAGCTTTAAAGGACACGAGCAGTACTTC.

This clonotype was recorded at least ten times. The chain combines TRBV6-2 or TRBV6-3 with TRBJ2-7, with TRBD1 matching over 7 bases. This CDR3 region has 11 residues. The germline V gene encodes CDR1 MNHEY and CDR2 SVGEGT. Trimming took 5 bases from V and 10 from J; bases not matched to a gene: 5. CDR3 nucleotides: TGTGCCAGCAGTCACGGGACAGTACAGTACTTC. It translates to CASSHGTVQYF.

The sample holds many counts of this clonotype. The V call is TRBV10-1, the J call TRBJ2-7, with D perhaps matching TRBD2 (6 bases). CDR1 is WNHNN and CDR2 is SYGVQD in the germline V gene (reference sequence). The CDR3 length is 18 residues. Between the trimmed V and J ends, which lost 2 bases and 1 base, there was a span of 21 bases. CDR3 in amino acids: CASSETGDFPRGSYEQYF. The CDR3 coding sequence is TGCGCCAGCAGTGAGACGGGGGACTTTCCTAGGGGTTCCTACGAGCAGTACTTC.

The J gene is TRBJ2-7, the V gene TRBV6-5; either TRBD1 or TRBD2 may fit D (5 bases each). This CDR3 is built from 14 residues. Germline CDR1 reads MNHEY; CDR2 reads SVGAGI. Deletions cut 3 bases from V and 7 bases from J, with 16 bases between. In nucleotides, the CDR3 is TGTGCCAGCAGTTATGCGTCGGGGCCACGGGAGCAGTACTTC. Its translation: CASSYASGPREQYF.

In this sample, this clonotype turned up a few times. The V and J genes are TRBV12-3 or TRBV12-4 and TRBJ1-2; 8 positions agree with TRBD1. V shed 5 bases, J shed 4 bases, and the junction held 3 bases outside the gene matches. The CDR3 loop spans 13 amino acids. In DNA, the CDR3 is TGTGCCAGCAGTGGACAGGGTGTCTATGGCTACACCTTC. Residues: CASSGQGVYGYTF.

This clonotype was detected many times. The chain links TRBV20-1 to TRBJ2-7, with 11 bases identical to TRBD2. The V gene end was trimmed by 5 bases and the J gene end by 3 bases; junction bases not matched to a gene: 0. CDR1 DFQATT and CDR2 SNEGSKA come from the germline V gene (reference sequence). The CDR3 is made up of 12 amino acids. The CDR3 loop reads CSAGTSGYEQYF. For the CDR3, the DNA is TGCAGTGCTGGGACTAGCGGCTACGAGCAGTACTTC.

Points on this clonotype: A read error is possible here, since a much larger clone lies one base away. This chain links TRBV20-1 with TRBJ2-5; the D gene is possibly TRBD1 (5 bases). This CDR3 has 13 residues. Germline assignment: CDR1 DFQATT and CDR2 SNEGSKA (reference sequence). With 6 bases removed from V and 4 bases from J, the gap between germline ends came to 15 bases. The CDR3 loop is CSARTLSLETQYF. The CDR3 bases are TGCAGTGCCCGGACACTTAGCCTAGAGACCCAGTACTTC.

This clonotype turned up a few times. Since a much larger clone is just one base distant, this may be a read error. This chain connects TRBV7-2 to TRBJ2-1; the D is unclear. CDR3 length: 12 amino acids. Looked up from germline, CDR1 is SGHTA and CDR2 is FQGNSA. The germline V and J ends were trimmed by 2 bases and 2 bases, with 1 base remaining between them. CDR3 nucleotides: TGTGCCAGCAGCTTAACCTACAATGAGCAGTTCTTC. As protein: CASSLTYNEQFF.

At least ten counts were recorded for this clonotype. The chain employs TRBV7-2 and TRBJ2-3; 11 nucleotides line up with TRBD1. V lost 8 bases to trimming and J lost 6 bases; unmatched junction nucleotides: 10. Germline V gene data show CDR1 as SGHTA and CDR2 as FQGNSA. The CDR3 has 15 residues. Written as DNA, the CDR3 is TGTGCCAGCCTCCGCGGACAGGGGGCGAGGGATACGCAGTATTTT. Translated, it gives CASLRGQGARDTQYF.

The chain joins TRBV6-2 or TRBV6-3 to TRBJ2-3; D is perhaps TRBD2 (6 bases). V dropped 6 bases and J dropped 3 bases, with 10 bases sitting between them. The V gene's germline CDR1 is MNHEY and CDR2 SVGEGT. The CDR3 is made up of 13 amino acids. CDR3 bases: TGTGCCAGCAGGACTAGTGCTACAGATACGCAGTATTTT. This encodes CASRTSATDTQYF.

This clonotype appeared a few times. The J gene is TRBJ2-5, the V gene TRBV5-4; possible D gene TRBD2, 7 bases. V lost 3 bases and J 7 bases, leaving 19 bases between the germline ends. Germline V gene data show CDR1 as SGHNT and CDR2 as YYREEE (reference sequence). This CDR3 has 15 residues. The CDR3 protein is CASSWSGGAARTQYF. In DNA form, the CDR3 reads TGTGCCAGCAGCTGGAGTGGGGGGGCCGCTCGGACCCAGTACTTC.

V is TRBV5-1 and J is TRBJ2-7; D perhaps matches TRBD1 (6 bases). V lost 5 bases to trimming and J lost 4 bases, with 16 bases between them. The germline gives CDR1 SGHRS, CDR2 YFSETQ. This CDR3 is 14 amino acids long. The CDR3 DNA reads TGCGCCAGCAGGTGGGGCGCAGGGGATTACGAGCAGTACTTC. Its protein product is CASRWGAGDYEQYF.

The CDR3 here is CASSLTSYRGPSSYEQYF. CDR3 in DNA: TGTGCCAGCAGTTTAACATCTTACAGGGGACCCAGCTCCTACGAGCAGTACTTC. The chain links TRBV12-3 or TRBV12-4 to TRBJ2-7; 7 bases align to TRBD1. The CDR3 is made up of 18 amino acids. V lost 2 bases, J lost 0 bases, and 13 bases stayed unmatched.

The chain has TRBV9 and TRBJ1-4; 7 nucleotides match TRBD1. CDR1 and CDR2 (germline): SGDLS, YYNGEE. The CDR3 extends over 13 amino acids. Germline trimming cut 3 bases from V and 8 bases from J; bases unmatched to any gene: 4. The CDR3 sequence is CASSAGTAEKLFF. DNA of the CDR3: TGTGCCAGCAGCGCGGGGACAGCCGAAAAACTGTTTTTT.

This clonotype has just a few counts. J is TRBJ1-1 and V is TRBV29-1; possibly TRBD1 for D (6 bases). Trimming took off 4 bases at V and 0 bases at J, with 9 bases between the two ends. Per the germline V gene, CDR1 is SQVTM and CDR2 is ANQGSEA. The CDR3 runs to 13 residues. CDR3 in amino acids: CSVGRTVNTEAFF. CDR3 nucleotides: TGCAGCGTTGGCCGGACAGTGAACACTGAAGCTTTCTTT.

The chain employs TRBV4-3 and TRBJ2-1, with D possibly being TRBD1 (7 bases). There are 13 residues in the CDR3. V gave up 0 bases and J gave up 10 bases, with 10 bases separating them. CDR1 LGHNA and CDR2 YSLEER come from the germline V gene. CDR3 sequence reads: CASSQEQGREQFF. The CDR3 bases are TGCGCCAGCAGCCAAGAACAGGGGAGGGAGCAGTTCTTC.

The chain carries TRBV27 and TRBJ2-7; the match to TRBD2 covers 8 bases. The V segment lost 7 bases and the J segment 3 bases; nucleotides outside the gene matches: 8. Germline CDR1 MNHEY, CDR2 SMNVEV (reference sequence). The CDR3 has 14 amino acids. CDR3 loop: CASKAGGPFYEQYV. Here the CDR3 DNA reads TGTGCCAGCAAGGCGGGGGGCCCCTTCTACGAGCAGTACGTC.

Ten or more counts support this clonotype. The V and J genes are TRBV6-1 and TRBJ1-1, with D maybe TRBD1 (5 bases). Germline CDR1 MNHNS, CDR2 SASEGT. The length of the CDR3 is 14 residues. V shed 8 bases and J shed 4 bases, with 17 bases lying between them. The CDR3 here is CASRGWGEITEAFF. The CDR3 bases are TGTGCCAGCCGTGGGTGGGGGGAAATCACTGAAGCTTTCTTT.

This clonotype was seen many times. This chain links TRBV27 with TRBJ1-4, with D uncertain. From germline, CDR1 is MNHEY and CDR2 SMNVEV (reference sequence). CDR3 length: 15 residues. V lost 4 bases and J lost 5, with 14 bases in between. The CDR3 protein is CASSSSRTGNEKLFF. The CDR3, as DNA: TGTGCCAGCAGTTCGTCCCGGACGGGAAATGAAAAACTGTTTTTT. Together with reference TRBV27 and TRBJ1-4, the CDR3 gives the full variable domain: EAQVTQNPRYLITVTGKKLTVTCSQNMNHEYMSWYRQDPGLGLRQIYYSMNVEVTDKGDVPEGYKVSRKEKRNFPLILESPSPNQTSLYFCASSSSRTGNEKLFFGSGTQLSVL.

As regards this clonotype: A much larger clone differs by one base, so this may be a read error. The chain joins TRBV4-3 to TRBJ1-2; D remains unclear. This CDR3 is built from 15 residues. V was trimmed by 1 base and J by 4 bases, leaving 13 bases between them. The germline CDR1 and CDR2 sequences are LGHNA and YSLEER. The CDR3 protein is CASSQGGGDCYGYTF. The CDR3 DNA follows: TGCGCCAGCAGCCAAGGGGGAGGTGACTGCTATGGCTACACCTTC.

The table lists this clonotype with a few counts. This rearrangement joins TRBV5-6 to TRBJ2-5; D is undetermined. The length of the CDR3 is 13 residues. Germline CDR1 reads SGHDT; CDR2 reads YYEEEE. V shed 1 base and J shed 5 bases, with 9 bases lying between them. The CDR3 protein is CASSLLIWETQYF. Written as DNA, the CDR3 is TGTGCCAGCAGCTTGCTTATCTGGGAGACCCAGTACTTC.

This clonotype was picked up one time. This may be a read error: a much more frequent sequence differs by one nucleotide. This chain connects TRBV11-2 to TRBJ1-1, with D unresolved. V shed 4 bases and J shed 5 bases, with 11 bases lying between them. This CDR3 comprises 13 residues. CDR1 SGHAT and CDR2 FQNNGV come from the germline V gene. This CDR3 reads CASSYWTKTEAFF. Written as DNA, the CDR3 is TGTGCCAGCAGCTATTGGACGAAAACTGAAGCTTTCTTT.

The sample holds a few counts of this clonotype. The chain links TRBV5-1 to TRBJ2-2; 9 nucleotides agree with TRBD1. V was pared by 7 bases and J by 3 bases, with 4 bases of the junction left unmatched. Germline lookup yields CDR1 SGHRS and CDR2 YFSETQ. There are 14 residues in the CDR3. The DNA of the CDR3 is TGCGCCAGCGCCCGACAGGGGGACACCGGGGAGCTGTTTTTT. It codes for CASARQGDTGELFF. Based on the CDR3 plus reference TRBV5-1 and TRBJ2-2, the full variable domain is KAGVTQTPRYLIKTRGQQVTLSCSPISGHRSVSWYQQTPGQGLQFLFEYFSETQRNKGNFPGRFSGRQFSNSRSEMNVSTLELGDSALYLCASARQGDTGELFFGEGSRLTVL.